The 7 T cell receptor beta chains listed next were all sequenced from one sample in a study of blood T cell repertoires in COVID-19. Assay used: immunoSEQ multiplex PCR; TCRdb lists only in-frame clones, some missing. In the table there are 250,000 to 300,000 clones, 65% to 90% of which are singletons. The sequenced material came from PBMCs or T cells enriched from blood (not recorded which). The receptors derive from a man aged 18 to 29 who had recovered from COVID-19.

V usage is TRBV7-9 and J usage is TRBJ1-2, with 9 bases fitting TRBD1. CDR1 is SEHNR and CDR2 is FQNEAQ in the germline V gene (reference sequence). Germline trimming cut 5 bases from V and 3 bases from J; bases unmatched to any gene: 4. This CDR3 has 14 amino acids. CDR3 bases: TGTGCCAGCAGCGCAAGACAGGGGGACTATGGCTACACCTTC. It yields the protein CASSARQGDYGYTF.

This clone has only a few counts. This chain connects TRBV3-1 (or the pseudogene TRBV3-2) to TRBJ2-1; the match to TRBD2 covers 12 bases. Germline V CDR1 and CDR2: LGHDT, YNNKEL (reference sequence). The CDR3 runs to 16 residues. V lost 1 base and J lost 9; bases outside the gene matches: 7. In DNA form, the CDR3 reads TGTGCCAGCAGCCAAGGAAGGGCTAGCGGGAGGGGTGAGCAGTTCTTC. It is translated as CASSQGRASGRGEQFF.

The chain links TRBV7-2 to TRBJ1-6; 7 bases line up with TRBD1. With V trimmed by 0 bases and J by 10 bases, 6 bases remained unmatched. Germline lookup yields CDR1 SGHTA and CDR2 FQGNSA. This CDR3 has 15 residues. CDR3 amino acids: CASSLAPDRASPLHF. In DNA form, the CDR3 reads TGTGCCAGCAGCTTAGCCCCCGACAGGGCATCACCCCTCCACTTT. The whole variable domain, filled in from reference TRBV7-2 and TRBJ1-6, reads GAGVSQSPSNKVTEKGKDVELRCDPISGHTALYWYRQSLGQGLEFLIYFQGNSAPDKSGLPSDRFSAERTGGSVSTLTIQRTQQEDSAVYLCASSLAPDRASPLHFGNGTRLTVT.

CDR3 coding DNA: TGCGCCAGCAGCCAAAATACCGGGACAGCCTATGAAAAACTGTTTTTT. It is translated as CASSQNTGTAYEKLFF. This chain connects TRBV4-1 to TRBJ1-4, with 7 bases aligning to TRBD1. CDR3 length: 16 amino acids. Germline V gene lookup returns CDR1 MGHRA and CDR2 YSYEKL. The J segment lost 6 bases and the V segment lost 2 bases, leaving 9 bases of the junction unmatched.

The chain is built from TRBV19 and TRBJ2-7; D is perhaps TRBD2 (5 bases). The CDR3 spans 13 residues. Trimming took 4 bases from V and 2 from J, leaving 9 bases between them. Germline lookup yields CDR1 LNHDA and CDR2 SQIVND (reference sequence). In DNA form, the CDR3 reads TGTGCCAGTAGTAACGGACTCCCCTACGAGCAGTACTTC. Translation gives CASSNGLPYEQYF.

The CDR3 bases are TGTGCCTGGAGTGTATCTAGTACAGATACGCAGTATTTT. Protein product: CAWSVSSTDTQYF. The chain is built from TRBV30 and TRBJ2-3; D not certain. The V end lost 0 bases, the J end lost 3 bases, and 7 bases lay between the germline ends. The CDR3 totals 13 residues. Germline loops: CDR1 GTSNPN, CDR2 SVGIG (reference sequence).

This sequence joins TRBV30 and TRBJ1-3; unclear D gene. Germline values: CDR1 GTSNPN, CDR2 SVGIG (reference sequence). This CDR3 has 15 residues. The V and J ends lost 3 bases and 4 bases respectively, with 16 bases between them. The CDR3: CAWSADPSGGNTIYF. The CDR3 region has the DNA TGTGCCTGGAGCGCCGATCCCTCCGGGGGAAACACCATATATTTT.